One and the same sample provided the 27 T cell receptor beta chains below, sequenced in a study of OX40 agonist ivuxolimab in advanced cancers. The protocol was immunoSEQ multiplex PCR, while the TCRdb copy is restricted to in-frame clones and leaves out a portion. The sample carries over 70,000 clones, approximately 90% recorded once. This specimen consisted of CD4+ or CD8+ T cells sorted from blood, obtained in a trial of the OX40 agonist ivuxolimab. These receptors were taken from an adult with an advanced solid tumor such as melanoma, head and neck, liver or kidney cancer.

J is TRBJ1-2 and V is TRBV5-1, with 9 bases that match TRBD1. The CDR3 runs 17 residues. With 6 bases clipped from V and 2 bases from J, the junction kept 14 bases outside the gene matches. The V gene's germline CDR1 is SGHRS and CDR2 YFSETQ. The CDR3 bases are TGCGCCAGCACCTTCGGACAGGGGTCATTCGGGAACTATGGCTACACCTTC. It codes for CASTFGQGSFGNYGYTF.

The J gene is TRBJ1-5, the V gene TRBV7-9; unclear D gene. CDR1 and CDR2 (germline): SEHNR, FQNEAQ (reference sequence). The CDR3 contains 14 residues. V lost 5 bases to trimming and J lost 0 bases, with 8 bases between them. The CDR3 coding sequence is TGTGCCAGCAGCCCCCTGGATAGCAATCAGCCCCAGCATTTT. It is translated as CASSPLDSNQPQHF.

The chain recombines TRBV11-2 with TRBJ2-7; D uncertain. V lost 5 bases to trimming and J lost 4 bases, with 12 bases between them. The CDR3 contains 13 residues. Germline CDR1 SGHAT, CDR2 FQNNGV. The CDR3 reads CASSPRPRYEQYF. CDR3 nucleotide sequence: TGTGCCAGCAGCCCCCGCCCCCGATACGAGCAGTACTTC.

This chain links TRBV4-1 with TRBJ2-1; D is unclear. Trimming cost V 1 base and J 6 bases, with 7 bases left between them. The length of the CDR3 is 13 residues. Per the germline V gene, CDR1 is MGHRA and CDR2 is YSYEKL. CDR3 in DNA: TGCGCCAGCAGCCAAGTGACGAGCAATGAGCAGTTCTTC. Protein product: CASSQVTSNEQFF.

This chain joins TRBV5-1 and TRBJ2-1; a weak D match, TRBD1 (5 bases). This CDR3 region has 15 residues. Germline lookup yields CDR1 SGHRS and CDR2 YFSETQ. V was cut by 0 bases and J by 2 bases, with 9 bases left in between. The CDR3 protein is CASSLARAAYNEQFF. CDR3 in DNA: TGCGCCAGCAGCTTGGCCAGGGCGGCCTACAATGAGCAGTTCTTC.

This clone has a single count. The V gene is TRBV15, the J gene TRBJ2-1; 7 positions agree with TRBD2. Trimming cost V 0 bases and J 14 bases; bases outside gene matches: 7. The CDR3 covers 13 residues. CDR1 is LNHNV, CDR2 YYDKDF, per germline (reference sequence). This chain's CDR3 is CATSRDRGLVEFF. The DNA for the CDR3 is TGTGCCACCAGCAGAGATCGAGGACTAGTGGAGTTCTTC. The full variable domain, completed using reference TRBV15 and TRBJ2-1, is DAMVIQNPRYQVTQFGKPVTLSCSQTLNHNVMYWYQQKSSQAPKLLFHYYDKDFNNEADTPDNFQSRRPNTSFCFLDIRSPGLGDTAMYLCATSRDRGLVEFFGPGTRLTVL.

The chain has TRBV5-4 and TRBJ2-7; maybe TRBD2 (6 bases). Germline V gives CDR1 SGHNT, CDR2 YYREEE (reference sequence). The CDR3 has 14 residues. The germline V and J ends were trimmed by 4 bases and 7 bases, with 18 bases remaining between them. This CDR3 reads CASSPGGTVSEQYF. The CDR3 bases are TGTGCCAGCAGCCCCGGGGGTACGGTATCAGAGCAGTACTTC.

The V call is TRBV19, the J call TRBJ2-1; possibly TRBD2 for D (6 bases). CDR1 and CDR2 from the germline V gene are LNHDA and SQIVND (reference sequence). The CDR3 runs 14 residues. V was trimmed by 8 bases and J by 3 bases, leaving 14 bases between them. The CDR3 loop is CASGEGGIYNEQFF. The CDR3 nucleotides read TGTGCCAGTGGTGAAGGCGGGATCTACAATGAGCAGTTCTTC.

This chain links TRBV15 with TRBJ1-1; a possible D gene is TRBD1 (6 bases). V gave up 3 bases and J gave up 6 bases, with 11 bases separating them. The CDR3 contains 13 residues. Germline CDR1 reads LNHNV; CDR2 reads YYDKDF (reference sequence). The CDR3 nucleotides are TGTGCCACCAGCAGCTCGGGGGGGCCTGAAGCTTTCTTT. Amino acid sequence: CATSSSGGPEAFF.

The chain employs TRBV5-8 and TRBJ1-2, with D tentatively TRBD1 (5 bases). The V gene lost 0 bases and the J gene lost 0 bases, with 6 bases spanning the gap. This CDR3 has 14 amino acids. Germline V gene lookup returns CDR1 SGHTS and CDR2 YDEGEE. Here the CDR3 DNA reads TGTGCCAGCAGCTTGGACAGGACTAACTATGGCTACACCTTC. Its protein is CASSLDRTNYGYTF.

The V gene is TRBV5-4, the J gene TRBJ2-7, with TRBD2 matching over 11 bases. V lost 3 bases and J lost 3; bases outside the gene matches: 2. Germline loops: CDR1 SGHNT, CDR2 YYREEE (reference sequence). The CDR3 consists of 14 residues. CDR3 in DNA: TGTGCCAGCAGCTCCGGGACTAGCGGCTACGAGCAGTACTTC. As protein: CASSSGTSGYEQYF.

This chain connects TRBV6-5 to TRBJ2-2; D may be TRBD1 (5 bases). V gave up 6 bases and J gave up 1 base, with 9 bases separating them. The CDR3 spans 14 residues. The germline gives CDR1 MNHEY, CDR2 SVGAGI. CDR3 sequence: CASRKQENTGELFF. The DNA for the CDR3 is TGTGCCAGCAGAAAACAGGAGAACACCGGGGAGCTGTTTTTT.

This rearrangement joins TRBV27 to TRBJ1-2, with D perhaps TRBD1 (5 bases). V was shortened by 9 bases and J by 7 bases, with 12 bases between the two germline ends. Germline CDR1 and CDR2: MNHEY and SMNVEV (reference sequence). The CDR3 totals 11 residues. CDR3 residues: CASRGGFGYTF. CDR3 bases: TGTGCCAGTCGGGGGGGTTTTGGCTACACCTTC.

The V gene is TRBV19, the J gene TRBJ2-7; a weak D match, TRBD1 (7 bases). This CDR3 has 14 amino acids. Trimming removed 1 base from V and 5 bases from J, with 12 bases in between. The germline V gene has CDR1 LNHDA and CDR2 SQIVND (reference sequence). The CDR3 spells CASSIGGTANEQYF. The DNA of the CDR3 is TGTGCCAGTAGTATAGGCGGGACAGCTAACGAGCAGTACTTC.

V and J are TRBV7-3 and TRBJ2-3; a weak D match, TRBD2 (6 bases). This CDR3 comprises 16 residues. Deletions cut 5 bases from V and 2 bases from J, with 17 bases between. Germline V gene data show CDR1 as SGHTA and CDR2 as FQGTGA. The chain's CDR3 is CASSPGGGLNTDTQYF. In DNA, the CDR3 is TGTGCCAGCAGCCCCGGTGGGGGACTCAACACAGATACGCAGTATTTT.

The V call is TRBV18, the J call TRBJ2-7; 8 nucleotides align to TRBD2. The V gene end was trimmed by 3 bases and the J gene end by 2 bases; junction bases not matched to a gene: 6. This CDR3 contains 15 residues. Germline V gene lookup returns CDR1 KGHSH and CDR2 LQKENI. Written as DNA, the CDR3 is TGTGCCAGCTCACCGCCGGGTAGCGGGACCTACGAGCAGTACTTC. Translation gives CASSPPGSGTYEQYF.

The CDR3 bases are TGTGCCAGTAGTATAGGGACAGCTAGCAATCAGCCCCAGCATTTT. It translates to CASSIGTASNQPQHF. The gene calls are TRBV19 and TRBJ1-5, with D possibly TRBD1 on 6 matching bases. The germline V gene encodes CDR1 LNHDA and CDR2 SQIVND (reference sequence). V lost 1 base and J lost 0, with 7 bases in between. This CDR3 comprises 15 residues.

The J gene is TRBJ2-1, the V gene TRBV5-1; no reliable D call. Trimming removed 2 bases at V and 5 bases at J, with 8 bases between. The CDR3 covers 13 residues. Germline V gives CDR1 SGHRS, CDR2 YFSETQ. In DNA form, the CDR3 reads TGCGCCAGCAGCTTAATAGGTAACAATGAGCAGTTCTTC. Translated: CASSLIGNNEQFF.

This chain links TRBV5-1 with TRBJ1-2; 9 nucleotides align to TRBD1. V lost 0 bases, J lost 3 bases, and 9 bases stayed unmatched. The CDR3 has 17 residues. Germline V gene data show CDR1 as SGHRS and CDR2 as YFSETQ. The CDR3 coding sequence is TGCGCCAGCAGCTTGGACCCCTACAGGGGGCCTCACTATGGCTACACCTTC. Protein: CASSLDPYRGPHYGYTF.

This chain links TRBV2 with TRBJ1-1; D gene uncertain. The CDR3 totals 11 residues. CDR1 SNHLY and CDR2 FYNNEI come from the germline V gene. V shed 5 bases and J shed 5 bases, with 6 bases lying between them. The CDR3 spells CASSPITEAFF. The DNA for the CDR3 is TGTGCCAGCAGTCCAATTACTGAAGCTTTCTTT.

The chain couples TRBV10-2 to TRBJ2-7; TRBD1 matches 7 bases. Germline V gene data show CDR1 as WSHSY and CDR2 as SAAADI. Trimming took 6 bases from V and 11 from J; bases not matched to a gene: 16. The CDR3 loop spans 14 amino acids. The CDR3 here is CASSVDRVLSVEYF. The CDR3 bases are TGCGCCAGCAGCGTAGACAGGGTACTCAGCGTGGAGTACTTC.

The rearrangement joins TRBV4-1 to TRBJ1-5; D is unclear. Trimming removed 1 base at V and 0 bases at J, with 10 bases between. The germline V gene encodes CDR1 MGHRA and CDR2 YSYEKL. CDR3 length equals 16 residues. This CDR3 is CASSQGNSDSNQPQHF. CDR3 DNA sequence: TGCGCCAGCAGCCAAGGTAACAGCGATAGCAATCAGCCCCAGCATTTT.

The V and J genes are TRBV5-1 and TRBJ2-7; possibly TRBD1 for D (5 bases). The germline V gene encodes CDR1 SGHRS and CDR2 YFSETQ. The CDR3 totals 15 residues. V lost 2 bases and J lost 3, with 15 bases in between. This chain's CDR3 is CASSFRRVDVYEQYF. Here the CDR3 DNA reads TGCGCCAGCAGCTTCCGCAGGGTGGATGTCTACGAGCAGTACTTC.

The V call is TRBV19, the J call TRBJ1-2; D not resolved. V dropped 1 base and J dropped 7 bases, with 10 bases sitting between them. Looked up from germline, CDR1 is LNHDA and CDR2 is SQIVND (reference sequence). This CDR3 spans 13 amino acids. The CDR3 loop reads CASSIVAGGGYTF. In DNA form, the CDR3 reads TGTGCCAGTAGTATAGTTGCAGGAGGTGGCTACACCTTC.

The gene calls are TRBV10-3 and TRBJ1-2; D call uncertain. Trimming cost V 2 bases and J 2 bases, with 6 bases left between them. The CDR3 is 13 residues long. Germline CDR1 and CDR2: ENHRY and SYGVKD. In DNA, the CDR3 is TGTGCCATCAGTGAGAGGCCAAACTATGGCTACACCTTC. Translation gives CAISERPNYGYTF.

The chain joins TRBV27 to TRBJ1-6; D is perhaps TRBD1 (6 bases). CDR3 length equals 16 residues. The V gene's germline CDR1 is MNHEY and CDR2 SMNVEV (reference sequence). V was shortened by 5 bases and J by 0 bases, with 11 bases between the two germline ends. This chain's CDR3 is CASSEGTLSYNSPLHF. The CDR3 bases are TGTGCCAGCAGTGAAGGGACACTCTCCTATAATTCACCCCTCCACTTT.

The chain carries TRBV29-1 and TRBJ2-1; 7 bases agree with TRBD2. The CDR3 runs 11 residues. CDR1 SQVTM and CDR2 ANQGSEA come from the germline V gene. J lost 7 bases, V lost 4 bases, and 1 base had no gene match. In DNA form, the CDR3 reads TGCAGCGTTGGGGGGGGAAATGAGCAGTTCTTC. Its translation: CSVGGGNEQFF.